This T cell receptor (beta chain) was documented in a study of T cell responses to AZD1222 COVID-19 vaccine. TCRdb's copy holds only in-frame clones and misses some; the assay was immunoSEQ multiplex PCR. The sample holds over 150,000 clones, 88% seen once. The CDR3 has 13 amino acids. V shed 6 bases and J shed 0 bases, with 9 bases lying between them. Germline V gives CDR1 MDHEN, CDR2 SYDVKM. This chain connects TRBV28 to TRBJ2-7; no reliable D call. This specimen consisted of peripheral blood, obtained 28 days after the second AZD1222 dose. The TCR originated in an adult who received the AZD1222 COVID-19 vaccine. The CDR3 region is CASRRQVSYEQYF. The CDR3 DNA reads as TGTGCCAGCAGGAGGCAGGTCTCCTACGAGCAGTACTTC.